This T cell receptor beta chain emerged from a study of cytomegalovirus exposure and HLA in healthy donors. Study overall: From donors who were HLA-typed, an early data release held about 85 million unique TCRs. Study results and caveats: Later on, a genetic analysis was performed. It linked a missense variant in DCLRE1C with V- and J-gene trimming of TCR beta.

The V gene's germline CDR1 is SGHNT and CDR2 YYREEE (reference sequence). This CDR3 region has 14 residues. The V segment lost 4 bases and the J segment 4 bases; nucleotides outside the gene matches: 7. Primers: 60 Vbeta forward and 13 Jbeta reverse. Using immunoSEQ multiplex PCR, the repertoire was profiled, and TCRdb retains in-frame clones only, with some absent. The table includes 90,000 to 100,000 clones, roughly 70% detected once. This clone was seen a few times. What it binds is not known. This receptor was taken from a male donor in good health and CMV-seronegative. Material: PBMCs. This chain uses TRBV5-4 with TRBJ2-7, with TRBD2 matching over 8 bases. The CDR3 nucleotides are TGTGCCAGCAGCCCGGGACTAGTGGTATACGAGCAGTACTTC. This translates into CASSPGLVVYEQYF.